A selection of T cell receptor beta chains follows, all from one sample in a study of shared clonotypes between healthy human individuals. This table comes from immunoSEQ multiplex PCR, and its TCRdb copy is limited to in-frame clones, with some not included. The table has some 2.1 million clones, over 85% seen once. Sample: naive CD4+ T cells sorted from blood. These receptors all come from a man in his late teens or twenties in good health. Each CDR3 is given with its conserved first and last residue. D genes are given only for firm matches. The size entry is marked missing in some rows and otherwise reads once, few, many or a size class.

v_gene,d_gene,abundance,j_gene,CDR3nt,CDR3aa
TRBV9,.,.,TRBJ1-2,TGTGCCAGCAGCCCTTCAGGGGAAAACTATGGCTACACCTTC,CASSPSGENYGYTF
TRBV7-9,TRBD2,.,TRBJ2-7,TGTGCCAGCAGCTTGGGACTACTAGTACACGAGCAGTACTTC,CASSLGLLVHEQYF
TRBV5-1,.,.,TRBJ2-7,TGCGCCAGCAGCTTGATTGGACAGAGCTCCTACGAGCAGTACTTC,CASSLIGQSSYEQYF
TRBV28,.,.,TRBJ1-6,TGTGCCAGCAGTTTCCCCCAGGGTACCACCGATTCACCCCTCCACTTT,CASSFPQGTTDSPLHF
TRBV7-6,TRBD1,.,TRBJ1-1,TGTGCCAGCAGCTTATCAGTTTTCAGACAGGGGAACACTGAAGCTTTCTTT,CASSLSVFRQGNTEAFF
TRBV28,.,.,TRBJ2-7,TGTGCCAGCAGTTTTAACAGCCTATCATACGAGCAGTACTTC,CASSFNSLSYEQYF
TRBV7-9,.,once,TRBJ1-1,TGTGCCAGCAGCCGAAGTGCAGGGATGAACACTGAAGCTTTCTTT,CASSRSAGMNTEAFF
TRBV28,.,.,TRBJ1-2,TGTGCCAGCAGTTTATCAGGGCAGGGGACCACCTTC,CASSLSGQGTTF
TRBV6-1,TRBD2,.,TRBJ2-7,TGTGCCAGCAGTGCCACACCCCAAATAGCGGGAGTTGTCTACGAGCAGTACTTC,CASSATPQIAGVVYEQYF
TRBV4-1,.,.,TRBJ2-1,TGCGCCAGCAGCCAAGATTACTACGACAATTACAATGAGCAGTTCTTC,CASSQDYYDNYNEQFF
TRBV10-3,.,.,TRBJ2-5,TGTGCCATCAGTAGGACGGCTCAAGAGACCCAGTACTTC,CAISRTAQETQYF
TRBV30,.,.,TRBJ1-3,TGTGCCTGGATCCCGAGGGGAAAGGGAAACACCATATATTTT,CAWIPRGKGNTIYF
TRBV5-1,TRBD2,once,TRBJ2-3,TGCGCCAGCAGCTTGAGGGCTAGCGGGGCTAGCACAGATACGCAGTATTTT,CASSLRASGASTDTQYF
TRBV6-5,.,few,TRBJ1-6,TGTGCCAGCAGTTACGTCCGGCGGCAGTCAAATTCACCCCTCCACTTT,CASSYVRRQSNSPLHF
TRBV28,.,.,TRBJ1-4,TGTGCCAGCAGTTTGCCACCGGGACAACCTAATGAAAAACTGTTTTTT,CASSLPPGQPNEKLFF
TRBV18,.,.,TRBJ1-2,TGTGCCAGCTCACCCGGGACGGACTATGGCTACACCTTC,CASSPGTDYGYTF
TRBV7-9,TRBD2,.,TRBJ2-1,TGTGCCAGCAGCCCCAGTCGGGGACTAGTTGGGAATGAGCAGTTCTTC,CASSPSRGLVGNEQFF
TRBV29-1,TRBD1,once,TRBJ1-1,TGCAGCGTTGGGACAGGGGGCTTCGGGGGTGAAGCTTTCTTT,CSVGTGGFGGEAFF
TRBV10-2,.,.,TRBJ1-5,TGCGCCAGCAGTAATCTACAGGCAGGCAATCAGCCCCAGCATTTT,CASSNLQAGNQPQHF
TRBV19,.,.,TRBJ2-5,TGTGCCAGTAGGAGTGGAGTGGGCCAAGAGACCCAGTACTTC,CASRSGVGQETQYF
TRBV11-2,.,.,TRBJ2-7,TGTGCCAGCAGCTTAGATAGGGGACGGGCTGCGGTCGAGCAGTACTTC,CASSLDRGRAAVEQYF
TRBV19,.,.,TRBJ2-6,TGTGCCAGTAGTATGGGACGGATGGACTCTGGGGCCAACGTCCTGACTTTC,CASSMGRMDSGANVLTF
TRBV5-4,.,.,TRBJ2-7,TGTGCCAGCAGTTGGGGACAAGATTACGAGCAGTACTTC,CASSWGQDYEQYF
TRBV5-4,TRBD1,.,TRBJ1-4,TGTGCCAGCAGCTTTACAGGGGGTACCGCAACTAATGAAAAACTGTTTTTT,CASSFTGGTATNEKLFF
TRBV18,.,.,TRBJ2-3,TGTGCCAGCTCACAGGGGCCGAGGGCAGATACGCAGTATTTT,CASSQGPRADTQYF
TRBV25-1,.,.,TRBJ2-3,TGTGCCAGCAGTGCGGCGACAGCATATGGCACAGATACGCAGTATTTT,CASSAATAYGTDTQYF
TRBV18,.,.,TRBJ2-7,TGTGCCAGCTCACCAGACAGAAACGAGCAGTACTTC,CASSPDRNEQYF
TRBV29-1,.,.,TRBJ1-1,TGCAGCGTTGCTGTGAACACTGAAGCTTTCTTT,CSVAVNTEAFF
TRBV5-1,.,.,TRBJ1-4,TGCGCCAGCAGCCACGGGACTTATAATGAAAAACTGTTTTTT,CASSHGTYNEKLFF
TRBV4-1,TRBD2,once,TRBJ2-7,TGCGCCAGCAGCCAAGATGGGGGGGGCGAGCAGTACTTC,CASSQDGGGEQYF
TRBV12-5,.,.,TRBJ2-3,TGTGCTAGTGGTACAAGGAATTCTAGCACAGATACGCAGTATTTT,CASGTRNSSTDTQYF
TRBV29-1,.,.,TRBJ1-2,TGCAGCGCGTTTCATAACTATGGCTACACCTTC,CSAFHNYGYTF
TRBV14,.,.,TRBJ1-1,TGTGCCAGCAGCCAAGAGAGCAGCTACACTGAAGCTTTCTTT,CASSQESSYTEAFF
TRBV10-3,.,.,TRBJ1-2,TGTGCCATCAAGAAGGAGGCCGTCTATGGCTACACCTTC,CAIKKEAVYGYTF
TRBV19,TRBD1,.,TRBJ1-2,TGTGCCAGTAGTGCAGGGGGCTATGGCTACACCTTC,CASSAGGYGYTF
TRBV19,TRBD1,.,TRBJ1-2,TGTGCCAGTAGTATTCCGGGACAGGTGATTGGCTACACCTTC,CASSIPGQVIGYTF
TRBV2,TRBD2,.,TRBJ2-7,TGTGCCAGCACCTTAACTAGCGGGCCTTCCTACGAGCAGTACTTC,CASTLTSGPSYEQYF
TRBV6-1,TRBD2,.,TRBJ2-7,TGTGCCAGCAGTGCCAACGGCGGGGGGTCCTACGAGCAGTACTTC,CASSANGGGSYEQYF
TRBV6-5,.,.,TRBJ2-5,TGTGCCAGCAGCAGGGGGGACCCCGAGACCCAGTACTTC,CASSRGDPETQYF
TRBV6-5,.,.,TRBJ1-1,TGTGCCAGCAGTTACAACCCCGCCTTTCCGAACACTGAAGCTTTCTTT,CASSYNPAFPNTEAFF
TRBV6-1,.,.,TRBJ1-1,TGTGCCAGCAGTGAAGGGACAGTGAACACTGAAGCTTTCTTT,CASSEGTVNTEAFF
TRBV5-4,.,.,TRBJ2-3,TGTGCCAGCAGCTTGAGCCTCGCACTACCTAGCACAGATACGCAGTATTTT,CASSLSLALPSTDTQYF
TRBV25-1,TRBD1,.,TRBJ1-3,TGTGCCAGCAGCGTGGGACAGGGCTCTGGAAACACCATATATTTT,CASSVGQGSGNTIYF
TRBV10-3,TRBD2,.,TRBJ2-2,TGTGCCATCAGTCCGGGACTAGCGGGGGGGCCCGTGGAGCTGTTTTTT,CAISPGLAGGPVELFF
TRBV11-2,TRBD2,.,TRBJ2-5,TGTGCCAGCAGCCGACGGGGACTATCCCAAGAGACCCAGTACTTC,CASSRRGLSQETQYF
TRBV7-3,.,.,TRBJ2-2,TGTGCCAGCAGCTTAATAAGTAGCACCGGGGAGCTGTTTTTT,CASSLISSTGELFF
TRBV4-1,TRBD1,.,TRBJ1-6,TGCGCCAGCAGCCAAGGGGACAGGGCGTCCGCGACCCTCCACTTT,CASSQGDRASATLHF
TRBV1,.,once,TRBJ2-3,TGCACCAGCAGTAGAAGAGGGGGCGGCTACACAGATACGCAGTATTTT,CTSSRRGGGYTDTQYF
TRBV19,.,.,TRBJ1-6,TGTGCCAGTAGGACAGGCGTCTATAATTCACCCCTCCACTTT,CASRTGVYNSPLHF
TRBV7-2,.,many,TRBJ1-2,TGTGCCAGCAGCTTAGGAGGGTCAGGGAAGGCTGATGGCTACACCTTC,CASSLGGSGKADGYTF
TRBV5-1,.,once,TRBJ1-1,TGCGCCAGCCTTCGGTCCCCCGGGGCCACTGAAGCTTTCTTT,CASLRSPGATEAFF
TRBV18,.,once,TRBJ1-6,TGTGCCAGCTCATTAGACAGCCCATCACCCCTCCACTTT,CASSLDSPSPLHF